Listed below are T cell receptor beta chains from one sample, sequenced in a study of shared clonotypes between healthy human individuals. Assay: immunoSEQ multiplex PCR; the TCRdb copy retains only in-frame clones and omits some. Among some 700,000 clones listed, about 92% were seen once. Source material: memory CD8+ T cells from PBMCs. These TCRs come from a man aged 18 to 30 in good health. Some clones in this sample may be carry-over from other donors' samples. CDR3s include the opening cysteine and the closing phenylalanine or tryptophan. Fields, in order: V gene, CDR3 length, J gene, CDR3 protein.

TRBV5-4	13	TRBJ2-7	CASSLRAPNEQYF
TRBV4-1	16	TRBJ1-5	CASSQDAPGAHQPQHF
TRBV6-1	16	TRBJ1-1	CASSGVTGRVNTEAFF
TRBV9	16	TRBJ2-1	CASSARWGGSYNEQFF
TRBV6-1	13	TRBJ2-7	CASRPPGQVTKGF
TRBV5-6	15	TRBJ2-2	CASSIRDSNTGELFF
TRBV6-4	15	TRBJ2-2	CASSDSQGGTGELFF
TRBV7-7	18	TRBJ2-2	CASSPLPGGPKRVGELFF
TRBV5-6	13	TRBJ1-5	CASSTGGAAPQHF
TRBV27	17	TRBJ2-7	CASSLLRTSGSSHEQYF
TRBV13	13	TRBJ2-7	CASSLGTIEEQYF
TRBV19	14	TRBJ1-1	CASSIGGSLTEAFF
TRBV4-1	16	TRBJ2-6	CASSQDGGVGANVLTF
TRBV13	17	TRBJ2-7	CASSLLTPRVDSYEQYF
TRBV28	15	TRBJ2-3	CASSFQKTSTDTQYF
TRBV27	15	TRBJ2-3	CASSFYRASTDTQYF
TRBV19	17	TRBJ1-1	CASSSSGGAGYDAEAFF
TRBV11-2	15	TRBJ1-4	CASSRQPGTNEKLFF
TRBV14	15	TRBJ1-2	CASSQDPGGYYGYTF
TRBV5-8	12	TRBJ2-1	CASNYRGHEQFF
TRBV29-1	16	TRBJ2-2	CSVEAPGQGALGELFF
TRBV11-1	14	TRBJ2-1	CASTLERDNNEQFF
TRBV27	15	TRBJ1-1	CASSLSKPNGPEAFF
TRBV7-9	12	TRBJ1-5	CASSRRGQPQHF
TRBV27	13	TRBJ2-3	CASRGLYGDTQYF
TRBV2	13	TRBJ1-1	CASSDTGNTEAFF
TRBV27	14	TRBJ2-3	CASKSRDREDTQYF
TRBV14	17	TRBJ1-3	CASSQDGIGRAGNTIYF
TRBV4-2	16	TRBJ1-1	CASSQAPDTRNTEAFF
TRBV9	12	TRBJ1-1	CASSPEGTEAFF
TRBV29-1	12	TRBJ2-1	CSVVIIDNEQFF
TRBV5-1	11	TRBJ1-1	CASTGGTEAFF
TRBV5-1	15	TRBJ1-1	CASTERTGLNTEAFF
TRBV5-1	15	TRBJ2-5	CASSPSWGRQETQYF
TRBV5-5	14	TRBJ2-1	CASSLWEWWNEQFF
TRBV18	15	TRBJ1-1	CASSPVDRVNTEAFF
TRBV5-1	15	TRBJ2-5	CASSLGWGEEETQYF
TRBV7-9	19	TRBJ2-1	CASSSAWSSGRREYNEQFF
TRBV10-2	15	TRBJ1-2	CASCDPSDRDYGYTF
TRBV25-1	18	TRBJ2-1	CASSEYYGQGVGYNEQFF
TRBV7-8	16	TRBJ2-2	CATPAPPQANTGELFF
TRBV18	15	TRBJ2-7	CASSPQGTGFSEQYF
TRBV27	13	TRBJ1-4	CASRGGGFEKLFF
TRBV6-5	15	NA	CASSYGSGTNYEQYF
TRBV15	15	TRBJ2-7	CATRAGRRGVYEQYF
TRBV6-5	13	TRBJ1-2	CASRGDRNYGYTF
TRBV4-1	14	TRBJ2-7	CASSQWGQGYEQYF
TRBV28	16	TRBJ2-7	CASSPLAGRTNYEQYF
TRBV5-1	15	TRBJ1-2	CASSLDPGNRDGYTF
TRBV6-5	14	TRBJ2-2	CASQPGRNTGELFF
TRBV9	16	TRBJ2-3	CASSLGTRGRPDTQYF
TRBV27	13	TRBJ2-7	CASSPRQGWEQYF
TRBV16	14	TRBJ2-1	CASSQVSPGYEQFF
TRBV11-3	15	TRBJ2-7	CASSLGGTSGYEQYF
TRBV4-3	12	TRBJ2-2	CASSERSGELFF
TRBV28	16	TRBJ1-1	CASSLMGEGAHNRAFF
TRBV14	14	TRBJ2-7	CASSHAVSSYEQYF